Each of the 22 T cell receptor beta chains below was sequenced from the same sample in a study of blood T cell repertoires in COVID-19. Assay: immunoSEQ multiplex PCR; the TCRdb copy retains only in-frame clones and omits some. The table has roughly 200,000 clones, around 80% seen once. Material for sequencing was peripheral blood. These receptors all come from a man aged 35 to 55 with active or convalescent COVID-19.

This clone has just a few counts. This rearrangement joins TRBV19 to TRBJ1-5; D is possibly TRBD1 (6 bases). The length of the CDR3 is 14 residues. The V end lost 5 bases, the J end lost 0 bases, and 8 bases lay between the germline ends. Looked up from germline, CDR1 is LNHDA and CDR2 is SQIVND (reference sequence). The CDR3 DNA reads as TGTGCCAGTAGTTCAGGGGATAGCAATCAGCCCCAGCATTTT. It encodes CASSSGDSNQPQHF.

This clone has a handful of counts. CDR3 sequence reads: CASSQQGAAYEKLFF. CDR3 nucleotides: TGTGCCAGCAGCCAACAGGGGGCCGCATATGAAAAACTGTTTTTT. The rearrangement joins TRBV7-2 to TRBJ1-4; TRBD1 matches at 9 bases. The CDR3 extends over 15 amino acids. Per the germline V gene, CDR1 is SGHTA and CDR2 is FQGNSA. J lost 6 bases, V lost 5 bases, and 7 bases had no gene match.

The J gene is TRBJ2-1, the V gene TRBV5-4, with D tentatively TRBD1 (6 bases). The CDR3 has 16 residues. Trimming removed 0 bases at V and 2 bases at J, with 12 bases between. Germline loops: CDR1 SGHNT, CDR2 YYREEE (reference sequence). The CDR3 coding sequence is TGTGCCAGCAGCTTGGGACAGGCCAGGGCCTACAATGAGCAGTTCTTC. It encodes CASSLGQARAYNEQFF. The variable domain in full, with the rest retrieved from reference TRBV5-4 and TRBJ2-1, is ETGVTQSPTHLIKTRGQQVTLRCSSQSGHNTVSWYQQALGQGPQFIFQYYREEENGRGNFPPRFSGLQFPNYSSELNVNALELDDSALYLCASSLGQARAYNEQFFGPGTRLTVL.

The chain combines TRBV19 with TRBJ2-7; the D gene is possibly TRBD1 (6 bases). Germline CDR1 LNHDA, CDR2 SQIVND (reference sequence). The CDR3 spans 13 residues. V shed 7 bases and J shed 9 bases, with 19 bases lying between them. CDR3 bases: TGTGCCAGTAAGGCCAGGGGCCTGGAGACGCAGTACTTC. Translation gives CASKARGLETQYF.

This chain connects TRBV27 to TRBJ2-7, with D maybe TRBD1 (6 bases). The CDR3 extends over 12 amino acids. Germline CDR1 and CDR2: MNHEY and SMNVEV (reference sequence). Trimming stripped 10 bases from V and 7 bases from J, with 17 bases between. CDR3: CATGPGAGEQYF. The CDR3 region has the DNA TGTGCCACCGGGCCAGGGGCTGGGGAGCAGTACTTC.

The V and J genes are TRBV11-3 and TRBJ1-1, with 11 bases lining up with TRBD1. V was clipped by 0 bases and J by 5 bases; unmatched bases: 2. Germline CDR1 and CDR2: SGHNT and YENEEA. The CDR3 totals 15 residues. The DNA for the CDR3 is TGTGCCAGCAGCTTAGAAGGGACAGGGGGGACTGAAGCTTTCTTT. Amino acid sequence: CASSLEGTGGTEAFF.

The chain combines TRBV19 with TRBJ1-1; 7 nucleotides match TRBD1. In germline, CDR1 is LNHDA, CDR2 SQIVND (reference sequence). V shed 3 bases and J 0 bases; nucleotides not matched to a gene: 7. The CDR3 runs 16 residues. The DNA for the CDR3 is TGTGCCAGTAGTATGCGTGGCAGGGGGATGAACACTGAAGCTTTCTTT. Protein: CASSMRGRGMNTEAFF. Based on the CDR3 plus reference TRBV19 and TRBJ1-1, the full variable domain is DGGITQSPKYLFRKEGQNVTLSCEQNLNHDAMYWYRQDPGQGLRLIYYSQIVNDFQKGDIAEGYSVSREKKESFPLTVTSAQKNPTAFYLCASSMRGRGMNTEAFFGQGTRLTVV.

The chain combines TRBV28 with TRBJ1-6; TRBD1 matches at 7 bases. Germline V lookup: CDR1 MDHEN, CDR2 SYDVKM. The CDR3 totals 14 residues. V dropped 3 bases and J dropped 6; count of bases not matched to a gene: 2. CDR3: CASSFRQGNSPLHF. The CDR3 DNA reads as TGTGCCAGCAGTTTTAGACAGGGTAATTCACCCCTCCACTTT.

The chain couples TRBV30 to TRBJ2-7; D may be TRBD2 (6 bases). The CDR3 sequence is 16 residues long. Deletions cut 0 bases from V and 2 bases from J, with 17 bases between. From germline, CDR1 is GTSNPN and CDR2 SVGIG (reference sequence). The chain's CDR3 is CAWSVSGDPKPYEQYF. The CDR3 DNA follows: TGTGCCTGGAGTGTATCGGGGGACCCAAAACCCTACGAGCAGTACTTC.

CDR3 coding DNA: TGTGCCAGCAGCGAGACCGGACAGGGAGCCTCCTATGGCTACACCTTC. This codes for CASSETGQGASYGYTF. V usage is TRBV11-3 and J usage is TRBJ1-2; 8 nucleotides match TRBD1. This CDR3 region has 16 residues. Unmatched junction bases numbered 12, after V lost 5 bases and J lost 4 bases. Germline V gene lookup returns CDR1 SGHNT and CDR2 YENEEA.

The CDR3 spells CASNPQGGPQHF. For the CDR3, the DNA is TGTGCCAGCAACCCACAGGGGGGGCCCCAGCATTTT. V and J are TRBV6-2 or TRBV6-3 and TRBJ1-5; 8 bases map to TRBD1. The V segment lost 7 bases and the J segment 9 bases; nucleotides outside the gene matches: 5. The germline V gene encodes CDR1 MNHEY and CDR2 SVGEGT. The CDR3 runs to 12 residues.

The chain employs TRBV4-3 and TRBJ2-5; possibly TRBD1 for D (6 bases). The V gene lost 3 bases and the J gene lost 5 bases, with 19 bases spanning the gap. Germline CDR1 reads LGHNA; CDR2 reads YSLEER. The CDR3 sequence is 16 residues long. The CDR3 reads CASSHDHGTLGETQYF. Here the CDR3 DNA reads TGCGCCAGCAGCCATGATCACGGGACACTTGGGGAGACCCAGTACTTC.

This chain connects TRBV6-1 to TRBJ1-2; TRBD1 matches at 7 bases. CDR1 MNHNS and CDR2 SASEGT come from the germline V gene. V shed 3 bases, J shed 2 bases, and the junction held 6 bases outside the gene matches. The CDR3 length is 15 residues. CDR3 protein: CASSDQAGGNYGYTF. The DNA of the CDR3 is TGTGCCAGCAGTGATCAGGCAGGGGGGAACTATGGCTACACCTTC.

The gene calls are TRBV6-5 and TRBJ2-2; 8 bases align to TRBD1. Germline assignment: CDR1 MNHEY and CDR2 SVGAGI. Trimming cost V 8 bases and J 4 bases; bases outside gene matches: 9. The CDR3 spans 15 residues. CDR3 DNA: TGTGCCAGCGGCACGCCCAGGGGGCTCACCGGGGAGCTGTTTTTT. Amino acids: CASGTPRGLTGELFF.

The chain uses TRBV19 and TRBJ2-5; TRBD2 is a possible D gene (6 bases). Germline loops: CDR1 LNHDA, CDR2 SQIVND (reference sequence). This CDR3 is 15 amino acids long. V was cut by 4 bases and J by 3 bases, with 15 bases left in between. The CDR3 region has the DNA TGTGCCAGTAGTAGAAGAGCGGGCTCTGAAGAGACCCAGTACTTC. It is translated as CASSRRAGSEETQYF. The entire variable domain, with the rest obtained from reference TRBV19 and TRBJ2-5, is as follows: DGGITQSPKYLFRKEGQNVTLSCEQNLNHDAMYWYRQDPGQGLRLIYYSQIVNDFQKGDIAEGYSVSREKKESFPLTVTSAQKNPTAFYLCASSRRAGSEETQYFGPGTRLLVL.

The genes are TRBV2 and TRBJ2-7, with 12 bases aligning to TRBD2. The germline CDR1 and CDR2 sequences are SNHLY and FYNNEI. Trimming took 7 bases from V and 2 from J; bases not matched to a gene: 3. The CDR3 runs 14 residues. CDR3 DNA sequence: TGTGCCAGCAACCTAGCGGGAGGGGCCTACGAGCAGTACTTC. Protein sequence: CASNLAGGAYEQYF.

V is TRBV5-1 and J is TRBJ2-1, with TRBD2 identical over 10 bases. J was trimmed by 5 bases and V by 2 bases; bases with no gene match: 13. Looked up from germline, CDR1 is SGHRS and CDR2 is YFSETQ. This CDR3 contains 18 residues. The CDR3 nucleotides are TGCGCCAGCAGCTTCAACACCCTAGCGGGAGTGAGGGACAATGAGCAGTTCTTC. Translated: CASSFNTLAGVRDNEQFF.

This clone was observed a single time. The chain recombines TRBV9 with TRBJ2-2, with TRBD2 matching over 12 bases. V trimming: 3 bases; J trimming: 0 bases; junction bases outside the gene matches: 3. The CDR3 covers 17 residues. CDR1 is SGDLS, CDR2 YYNGEE, per germline. This chain's CDR3 is CASSATSGSTNTGELFF. In DNA, the CDR3 is TGTGCCAGCAGCGCGACTAGCGGGAGTACGAACACCGGGGAGCTGTTTTTT. The variable domain in full, completed from reference TRBV9 and TRBJ2-2, reads DSGVTQTPKHLITATGQRVTLRCSPRSGDLSVYWYQQSLDQGLQFLIQYYNGEERAKGNILERFSAQQFPDLHSELNLSSLELGDSALYFCASSATSGSTNTGELFFGEGSRLTVL.

This chain connects TRBV6-5 to TRBJ2-3; TRBD2 aligns across 9 bases. The CDR3 has 14 amino acids. Trimming removed 6 bases from V and 4 bases from J; junction bases left unmatched: 5. Germline lookup yields CDR1 MNHEY and CDR2 SVGAGI. CDR3 amino acids: CASRREGHSDTQYF. In DNA, the CDR3 is TGTGCCAGCAGGCGGGAGGGCCATTCAGATACGCAGTATTTT.

V is TRBV24-1 and J is TRBJ1-2; a possible D gene is TRBD1 (5 bases). The CDR3 is 17 residues long. Trimming pared 7 bases from V and 4 bases from J, leaving 24 bases between. Germline CDR1 reads KGHDR; CDR2 reads SFDVKD. CDR3 sequence reads: CATSAATGTGSFYGYTF. As DNA, the CDR3 is TGTGCCACCAGCGCCGCGACTGGTACAGGCTCGTTCTATGGCTACACCTTC.

This clone was observed many times. The rearrangement links TRBV6-2 or TRBV6-3 to TRBJ2-1; tentatively, D is TRBD1 (6 bases). Germline loops: CDR1 MNHEY, CDR2 SVGEGT. This CDR3 is built from 12 residues. Trimming removed 4 bases from V and 10 bases from J, with 11 bases in between. CDR3 amino acids: CASSFGDREQFF. CDR3 in DNA: TGTGCCAGCAGTTTCGGCGACAGGGAGCAGTTCTTC.

The V call is TRBV28, the J call TRBJ1-2; D not resolved. Germline V lookup: CDR1 MDHEN, CDR2 SYDVKM. Trimming removed 4 bases at V and 3 bases at J, with 12 bases between. CDR3 length equals 14 residues. The chain's CDR3 is CASSSPRVYYGYTF. The CDR3 DNA follows: TGTGCCAGCAGTTCCCCCCGAGTATACTATGGCTACACCTTC.